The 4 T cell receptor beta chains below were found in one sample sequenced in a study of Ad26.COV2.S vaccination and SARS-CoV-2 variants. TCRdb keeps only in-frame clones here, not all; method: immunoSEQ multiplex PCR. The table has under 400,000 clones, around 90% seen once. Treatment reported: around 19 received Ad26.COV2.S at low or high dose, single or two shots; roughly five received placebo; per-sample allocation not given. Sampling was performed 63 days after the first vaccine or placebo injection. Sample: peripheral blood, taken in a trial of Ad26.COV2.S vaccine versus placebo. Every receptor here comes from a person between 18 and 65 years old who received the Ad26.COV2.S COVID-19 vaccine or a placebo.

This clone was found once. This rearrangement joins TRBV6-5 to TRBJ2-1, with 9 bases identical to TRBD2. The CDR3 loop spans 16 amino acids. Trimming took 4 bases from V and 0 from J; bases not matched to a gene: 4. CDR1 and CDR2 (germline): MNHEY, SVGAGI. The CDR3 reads CASSFSGGSSYNEQFF. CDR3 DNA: TGTGCCAGCAGTTTCAGCGGGGGGAGCTCCTACAATGAGCAGTTCTTC.

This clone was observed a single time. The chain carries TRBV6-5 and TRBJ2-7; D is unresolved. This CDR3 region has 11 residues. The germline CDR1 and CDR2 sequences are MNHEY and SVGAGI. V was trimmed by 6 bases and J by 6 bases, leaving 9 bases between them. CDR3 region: CASRSGAEQYF. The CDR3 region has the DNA TGTGCCAGCAGATCGGGCGCCGAGCAGTACTTC.

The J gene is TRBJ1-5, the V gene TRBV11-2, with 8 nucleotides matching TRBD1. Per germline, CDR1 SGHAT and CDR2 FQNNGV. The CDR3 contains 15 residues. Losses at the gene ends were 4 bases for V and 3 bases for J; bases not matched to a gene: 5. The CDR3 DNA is TGTGCCAGCAGCTACAGGGGGTTGAACAATCAGCCCCAGCATTTT. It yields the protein CASSYRGLNNQPQHF.

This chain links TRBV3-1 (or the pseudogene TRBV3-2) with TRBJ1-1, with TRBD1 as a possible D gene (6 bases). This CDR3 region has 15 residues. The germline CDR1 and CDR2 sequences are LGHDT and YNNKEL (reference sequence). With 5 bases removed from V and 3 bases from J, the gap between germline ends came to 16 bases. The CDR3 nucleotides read TGTGCCAGCAGCGAAAGGGGGAAAGGGGACACTGAAGCTTTCTTT. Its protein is CASSERGKGDTEAFF.